What follows are 13 T cell receptor beta chains derived from one specimen sequenced in a study of shared T cell receptors in the human thymus. Measured with immunoSEQ multiplex PCR; TCRdb has only the in-frame clones, and not every one. This repertoire shows approximately 580,000 clones, 78% found once; its top ten account for roughly 0.013%. In addition, the sample was reused for a study of human thymus T cells.

Sequenced input: thymocytes. All receptors derive from a boy younger than two with a congenital heart defect.

The chain links TRBV28 to TRBJ1-1, with D tentatively TRBD1 (6 bases). Germline-derived CDR1 and CDR2 are MDHEN and SYDVKM. Trimming took off 5 bases at V and 0 bases at J, with 10 bases between the two ends. CDR3 length: 14 residues. The CDR3 here is CASSPGDMNTEAFF. CDR3 DNA sequence: TGTGCCAGCAGTCCCGGGGACATGAACACTGAAGCTTTCTTT.

Concerning this clone itself: The junction departs from germline at one end; a sequencing error may be responsible. This sequence joins TRBV29-1 and TRBJ2-1; 8 nucleotides match TRBD1. Germline lookup yields CDR1 SQVTM and CDR2 ANQGSEA. The CDR3 sequence is 17 residues long. CDR3 in DNA: TGCAGCGCTGAACACCTCAGGGGGCGAGGATCGGACAATGAGCAGTTCTTC. Translation gives CSAEHLRGRGSDNEQFF.

The chain employs TRBV11-2 and TRBJ2-2, with 10 bases fitting TRBD1. This CDR3 contains 15 residues. Trimming removed 5 bases from V and 6 bases from J; junction bases left unmatched: 6. Per the germline V gene, CDR1 is SGHAT and CDR2 is FQNNGV. CDR3 sequence reads: CASSADRGRPGELFF. Written as DNA, the CDR3 is TGTGCCAGCAGCGCAGACAGGGGGCGTCCCGGGGAGCTGTTTTTT.

This clone was recorded a few times. The gene calls are TRBV12-5 and TRBJ2-5, with D hard to call. The J call may be mistaken, given a closer DNA end match to TRBJ2-7. Germline loops: CDR1 LGHNT, CDR2 FRNRAP. This CDR3 region has 11 residues. The CDR3 nucleotides are TGTGCTAGTGGTCATTACTACGAGCAGTACTTC. It translates to CASGHYYEQYF.

The chain carries TRBV6-6 and TRBJ1-2, with 7 bases identical to TRBD1. The trim removed 5 bases at V and 5 bases at J, leaving 8 bases unmatched. The CDR3 is 14 amino acids. CDR1 and CDR2 (germline): MNHNY, SVGAGI (reference sequence). CDR3 protein: CASSLRQGNYGYTF. The DNA for the CDR3 is TGTGCCAGCAGTCTCCGACAGGGTAATTATGGCTACACCTTC.

The rearrangement joins TRBV30 to TRBJ2-1; D is unresolved. The CDR3 consists of 12 residues. Trimming took off 0 bases at V and 10 bases at J, with 10 bases between the two ends. Germline V lookup: CDR1 GTSNPN, CDR2 SVGIG (reference sequence). The DNA of the CDR3 is TGTGCCTGGAGTGTGCCCCTCCGGGAGCAGTTCTTC. Amino acid sequence: CAWSVPLREQFF.

This rearrangement joins TRBV2 to TRBJ2-7; possibly TRBD2 for D (6 bases). The CDR3 has 13 residues. Trimming shortened V by 7 bases and J by 3 bases, and 13 bases separated the two germline ends. In germline, CDR1 is SNHLY, CDR2 FYNNEI. The CDR3 DNA reads TGTGCCAGCAAGGAGGATAGCGGCTACGAGCAGTACTTC. Its translation: CASKEDSGYEQYF.

The gene calls are TRBV29-1 and TRBJ1-2; tentatively, D is TRBD1 (6 bases). V lost 4 bases to trimming and J lost 0 bases, with 15 bases between them. The CDR3 consists of 15 residues. The germline V gene has CDR1 SQVTM and CDR2 ANQGSEA. The DNA of the CDR3 is TGCAGCGTTGGTTTAGGGACAAACACTAACTATGGCTACACCTTC. Translating gives CSVGLGTNTNYGYTF.

The chain recombines TRBV4-2 with TRBJ2-1, with D possibly TRBD1 on 6 matching bases. Germline CDR1 and CDR2: LGHNA and YNFKEQ. Trimming removed 6 bases at V and 5 bases at J, with 20 bases between. The CDR3 contains 16 residues. The CDR3 loop is CASSHDRRSPDNEQFF. The CDR3 DNA reads TGTGCCAGCAGTCACGACAGGCGAAGCCCGGACAATGAGCAGTTCTTC.

The chain couples TRBV2 to TRBJ2-6, with a possible D match to TRBD1 (6 bases). Trimming stripped 5 bases from V and 4 bases from J, with 9 bases between. The CDR3 is 14 amino acids. Per the germline V gene, CDR1 is SNHLY and CDR2 is FYNNEI. CDR3 DNA: TGTGCCAGCAGTTACAGGGCCGGGGCCAACGTCCTGACTTTC. It is translated as CASSYRAGANVLTF.

V is TRBV27 and J is TRBJ2-7; 7 bases agree with TRBD2. Germline V lookup: CDR1 MNHEY, CDR2 SMNVEV (reference sequence). V dropped 6 bases and J dropped 4; count of bases not matched to a gene: 27. The CDR3 runs 20 residues. The CDR3 nucleotides are TGTGCCAGCAGCCCGTTCACGACTAGCCCGAACGCCATTCCGAGTTACGAGCAGTACTTC. Protein sequence: CASSPFTTSPNAIPSYEQYF.

In its sample, this clone was seen a few times. V is TRBV29-1 and J is TRBJ2-3; D is uncertain. Deletions cut 7 bases from V and 0 bases from J, with 14 bases between. In germline, CDR1 is SQVTM, CDR2 ANQGSEA. The CDR3 has 14 residues. The CDR3 region is CSAELLTSTDTQYF. For the CDR3, the DNA is TGCAGCGCTGAGCTCCTTACTAGCACAGATACGCAGTATTTT.

The chain employs TRBV27 and TRBJ2-5; 10 nucleotides agree with TRBD2. Germline V gives CDR1 MNHEY, CDR2 SMNVEV (reference sequence). The trim removed 3 bases at V and 4 bases at J, leaving 5 bases unmatched. This CDR3 has 15 residues. CDR3: CASSFEREGPETQYF. CDR3 DNA: TGTGCCAGCAGTTTCGAGCGGGAGGGCCCAGAGACCCAGTACTTC.